One TCR beta chain is described in this entry. This entry belongs to a study of cytomegalovirus exposure and HLA in healthy donors. There are 15 residues in the CDR3. The germline CDR1 and CDR2 sequences are MDHEN and SYDVKM. Primers included in the PCR were 60 Vbeta and 13 Jbeta primers. Clones were read by immunoSEQ multiplex PCR, and TCRdb kept only the in-frame ones, dropping some. The sample lists some 100,000 clones, around 70% occurring once. Specimen: PBMCs. This clonotype was obtained from a woman between 50 and 59 years old in good health and CMV-seropositive. The V call is TRBV28, the J call TRBJ2-5, with 8 bases fitting TRBD1. The J call may be faulty, since TRBJ2-7 better matches the DNA end. The CDR3 sequence: CASTQTGESLYEQYF. The CDR3 DNA reads TGTGCCAGCACCCAGACAGGGGAGTCTCTTTACGAGCAGTACTTC.